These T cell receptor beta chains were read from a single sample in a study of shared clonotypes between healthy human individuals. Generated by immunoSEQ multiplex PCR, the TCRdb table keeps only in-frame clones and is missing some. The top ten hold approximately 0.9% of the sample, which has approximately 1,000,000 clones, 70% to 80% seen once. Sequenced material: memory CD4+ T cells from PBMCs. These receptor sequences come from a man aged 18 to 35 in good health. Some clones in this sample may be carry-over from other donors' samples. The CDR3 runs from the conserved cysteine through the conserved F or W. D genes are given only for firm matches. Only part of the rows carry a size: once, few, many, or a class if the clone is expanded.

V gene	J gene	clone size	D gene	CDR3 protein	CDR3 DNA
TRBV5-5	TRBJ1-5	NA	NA	CASSFENPQGQPQHF	TGTGCCAGCAGCTTCGAGAACCCGCAGGGACAGCCCCAGCATTTT
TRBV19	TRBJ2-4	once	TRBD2	CASSPLGGRNIQYF	TGTGCCAGTAGCCCACTGGGAGGGAGAAACATTCAGTACTTC
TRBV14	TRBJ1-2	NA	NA	CASSRASLGYTF	TGTGCCAGCAGCCGGGCGTCATTGGGCTACACCTTC
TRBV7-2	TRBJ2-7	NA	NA	CASSLDRQVGYEQYF	TGTGCCAGCAGCTTAGACCGGCAGGTCGGCTACGAGCAGTACTTC
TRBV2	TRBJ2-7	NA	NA	CASTKDRMSNYEQYF	TGTGCCAGCACTAAAGACCGAATGTCTAACTACGAGCAGTACTTC
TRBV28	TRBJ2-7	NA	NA	CASRDSKRYEQYF	TGTGCCAGCCGGGACTCAAAACGCTACGAGCAGTACTTC
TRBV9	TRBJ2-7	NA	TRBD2	CASSPLAGPWDEQYF	TGTGCCAGCAGCCCACTAGCGGGGCCTTGGGACGAGCAGTACTTC
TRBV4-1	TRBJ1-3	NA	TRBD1	CASSQWGQSGAGNTIYF	TGCGCCAGCAGCCAGTGGGGACAGTCCGGTGCTGGAAACACCATATATTTT
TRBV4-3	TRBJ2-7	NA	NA	CASSLSGKDYEQYF	TGCGCCAGCAGCCTCTCGGGGAAAGATTACGAGCAGTACTTC
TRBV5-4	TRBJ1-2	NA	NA	CASSLGQTSADGYTF	TGTGCCAGCAGTCTTGGACAGACGAGCGCAGATGGCTACACCTTC
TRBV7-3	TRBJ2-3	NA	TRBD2	CASSLRLAGASTDTQYF	TGTGCCAGCAGCTTAAGACTAGCGGGAGCGAGCACAGATACGCAGTATTTT
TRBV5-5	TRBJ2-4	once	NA	CASTKQGTKNIQYF	TGTGCCAGCACCAAACAGGGAACCAAAAACATTCAGTACTTC
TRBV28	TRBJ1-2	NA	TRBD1	CASRGAGTGVAGYTF	TGTGCCAGCAGAGGGGCTGGGACAGGGGTTGCCGGCTACACCTTC
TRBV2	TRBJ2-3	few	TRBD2	CASSGGLAGELYTQYF	TGTGCCAGCAGTGGAGGACTAGCGGGAGAACTGTATACGCAGTATTTT
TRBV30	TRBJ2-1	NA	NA	CAWSLLGEQFF	TGTGCCTGGAGTCTCTTAGGTGAGCAGTTCTTC
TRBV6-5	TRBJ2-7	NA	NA	CASSSSPGSSYEQYF	TGTGCCAGCAGTTCCTCGCCCGGGAGCTCCTACGAGCAGTACTTC
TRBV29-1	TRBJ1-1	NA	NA	CSVARAAGTEAFF	TGCAGCGTGGCCAGGGCGGCGGGCACTGAAGCTTTCTTT
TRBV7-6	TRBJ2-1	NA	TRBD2	CASSQIRGGRARDEQFF	TGTGCCAGCAGTCAAATTCGGGGCGGGAGGGCCCGGGATGAGCAGTTCTTC
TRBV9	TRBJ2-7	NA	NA	CASSGEIDGGYEQYF	TGTGCCAGCAGCGGAGAGATCGACGGGGGTTACGAGCAGTACTTC
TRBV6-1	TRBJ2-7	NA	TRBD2	CASSERAGGPLAYEQYF	TGTGCCAGCAGTGAACGAGCGGGAGGCCCCCTGGCCTACGAGCAGTACTTC